A selection of T cell receptor beta chains follows, all from one sample in a study of Ad26.COV2.S vaccination and SARS-CoV-2 variants. TCRdb keeps only in-frame clones here, not all; method: immunoSEQ multiplex PCR. The table records 350,000 to 600,000 clones, about 88% of them present only once. The sequencing here drew on peripheral blood, taken in a trial of Ad26.COV2.S vaccine versus placebo. The source of these receptors is a person aged 18-60 years who received the Ad26.COV2.S COVID-19 vaccine or a placebo. CDR3s include the opening cysteine and the closing phenylalanine or tryptophan.

j_call | v_call | cdr3_aa
TRBJ1-3 | TRBV7-8 | CASSTPGGRGGNTIYF
TRBJ2-1 | TRBV18 | CASSPQGRNNEQFF
TRBJ2-7 | TRBV2 | CASSGTGPLWGQYF
TRBJ2-1 | TRBV18 | CASSPILAGLYNEQFF
TRBJ2-1 | TRBV18 | CASSDRDVQQFF
TRBJ2-5 | TRBV5-1 | CASSPGTDKETQYF
TRBJ2-7 | TRBV9 | CASSPQTGQGSYEQYF
TRBJ1-2 | TRBV29-1 | CSVKKMGAGYGYTF
TRBJ1-1 | TRBV20-1 | CSATWAEAFF
TRBJ1-3 | TRBV6-2/TRBV6-3 | CASSRQGSSGNTIYF
TRBJ1-1 | TRBV11-2 | CASSSLTGGRATEAFF
TRBJ1-2 | TRBV3-1/TRBV3-2 | CASSQESRARYGYTF
TRBJ1-5 | TRBV6-2/TRBV6-3 | CASSYYGQGRSNQPQHF
TRBJ1-3 | TRBV6-4 | CASSDPLKTGPSSGNTIYF
TRBJ1-4 | TRBV27 | CASSFGTGGAKLFF
TRBJ1-6 | TRBV12-2 | CASRVRDRGSPLHF
TRBJ1-2 | TRBV4-1 | CASSYRARGTNYGYTF
TRBJ1-6 | TRBV5-1 | CASSLAGGSRSPLHF
TRBJ2-5 | TRBV9 | CASSPGLAGEETQYF
TRBJ2-7 | TRBV21-1 | CASSKTVWSDRSYEQYF
TRBJ2-3 | TRBV29-1 | CSVDGGALTDTQYF
TRBJ2-3 | TRBV4-1 | CASSQQSPLAASTDTQYF
TRBJ2-3 | TRBV5-6 | CASSLRQDPWWDPTDTQYF
TRBJ1-1 | TRBV4-1 | CASSPDGQGYTEAFF
TRBJ1-1 | TRBV5-1 | CASSSGNLATEAFF
TRBJ2-7 | TRBV6-5 | CASSFVGGGSYEQYF
TRBJ2-1 | TRBV28 | CASSYSGGGYNEQFF
TRBJ1-6 | TRBV7-9 | CASSLDVGQGSPLHF
TRBJ1-2 | TRBV7-8 | CASSLVAAGYTF
TRBJ1-1 | TRBV6-5 | CASRSRGTTEAFF